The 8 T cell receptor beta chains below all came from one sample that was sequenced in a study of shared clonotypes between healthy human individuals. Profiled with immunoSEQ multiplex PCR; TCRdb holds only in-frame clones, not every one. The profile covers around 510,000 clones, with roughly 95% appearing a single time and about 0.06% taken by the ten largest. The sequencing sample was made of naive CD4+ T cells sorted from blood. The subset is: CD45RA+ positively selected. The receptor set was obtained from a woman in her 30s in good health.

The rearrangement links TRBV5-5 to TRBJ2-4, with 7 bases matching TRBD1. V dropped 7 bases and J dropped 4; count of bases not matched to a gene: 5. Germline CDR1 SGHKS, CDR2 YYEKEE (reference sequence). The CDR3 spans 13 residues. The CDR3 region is CASADRAKNIQYF. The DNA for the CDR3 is TGTGCCAGCGCCGACAGGGCTAAAAACATTCAGTACTTC.

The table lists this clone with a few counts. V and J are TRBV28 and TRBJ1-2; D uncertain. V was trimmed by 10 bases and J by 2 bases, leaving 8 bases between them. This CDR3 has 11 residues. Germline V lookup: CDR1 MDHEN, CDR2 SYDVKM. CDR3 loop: CATEKNYGYTF. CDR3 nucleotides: TGTGCCACCGAGAAAAACTATGGCTACACCTTC.

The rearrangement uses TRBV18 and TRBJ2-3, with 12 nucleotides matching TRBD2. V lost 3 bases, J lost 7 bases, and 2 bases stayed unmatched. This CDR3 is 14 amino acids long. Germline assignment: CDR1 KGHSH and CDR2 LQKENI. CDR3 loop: CASSPGTSGYTQYF. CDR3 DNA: TGTGCCAGCTCACCCGGGACTAGCGGGTATACGCAGTATTTT.

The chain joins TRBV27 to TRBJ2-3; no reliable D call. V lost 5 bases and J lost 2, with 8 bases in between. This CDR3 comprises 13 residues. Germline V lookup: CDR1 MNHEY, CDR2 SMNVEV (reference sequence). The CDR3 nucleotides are TGTGCCAGCAGTCCTCTTTTCACAGATACGCAGTATTTT. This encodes CASSPLFTDTQYF.

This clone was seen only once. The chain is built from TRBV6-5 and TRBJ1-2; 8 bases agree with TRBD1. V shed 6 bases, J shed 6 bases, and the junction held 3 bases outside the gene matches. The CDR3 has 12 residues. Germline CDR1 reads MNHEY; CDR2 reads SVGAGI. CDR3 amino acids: CASRTGAHGYTF. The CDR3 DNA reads TGTGCCAGCAGGACAGGGGCTCATGGCTACACCTTC.

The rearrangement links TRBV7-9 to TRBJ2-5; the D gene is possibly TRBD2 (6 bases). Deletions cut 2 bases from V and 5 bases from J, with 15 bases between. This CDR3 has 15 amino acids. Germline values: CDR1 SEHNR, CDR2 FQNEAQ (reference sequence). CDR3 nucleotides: TGTGCCAGCAGCTTATTGGGGGGAGAGTCGGAGACCCAGTACTTC. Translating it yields CASSLLGGESETQYF.

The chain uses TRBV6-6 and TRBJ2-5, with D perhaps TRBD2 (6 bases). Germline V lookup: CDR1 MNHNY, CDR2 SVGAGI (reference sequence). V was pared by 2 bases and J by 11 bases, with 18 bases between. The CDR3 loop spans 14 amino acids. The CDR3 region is CASSYEWDGRQQYF. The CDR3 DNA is TGTGCCAGCAGTTACGAGTGGGACGGGAGACAGCAGTACTTC.

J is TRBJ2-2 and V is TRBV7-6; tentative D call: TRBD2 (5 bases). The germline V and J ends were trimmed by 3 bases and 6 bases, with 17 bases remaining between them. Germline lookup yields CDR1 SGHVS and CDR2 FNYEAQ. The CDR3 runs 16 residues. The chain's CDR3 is CASSFGVVGTAGELFF. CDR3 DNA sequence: TGTGCCAGCAGCTTCGGGGTAGTGGGTACGGCCGGGGAGCTGTTTTTT.